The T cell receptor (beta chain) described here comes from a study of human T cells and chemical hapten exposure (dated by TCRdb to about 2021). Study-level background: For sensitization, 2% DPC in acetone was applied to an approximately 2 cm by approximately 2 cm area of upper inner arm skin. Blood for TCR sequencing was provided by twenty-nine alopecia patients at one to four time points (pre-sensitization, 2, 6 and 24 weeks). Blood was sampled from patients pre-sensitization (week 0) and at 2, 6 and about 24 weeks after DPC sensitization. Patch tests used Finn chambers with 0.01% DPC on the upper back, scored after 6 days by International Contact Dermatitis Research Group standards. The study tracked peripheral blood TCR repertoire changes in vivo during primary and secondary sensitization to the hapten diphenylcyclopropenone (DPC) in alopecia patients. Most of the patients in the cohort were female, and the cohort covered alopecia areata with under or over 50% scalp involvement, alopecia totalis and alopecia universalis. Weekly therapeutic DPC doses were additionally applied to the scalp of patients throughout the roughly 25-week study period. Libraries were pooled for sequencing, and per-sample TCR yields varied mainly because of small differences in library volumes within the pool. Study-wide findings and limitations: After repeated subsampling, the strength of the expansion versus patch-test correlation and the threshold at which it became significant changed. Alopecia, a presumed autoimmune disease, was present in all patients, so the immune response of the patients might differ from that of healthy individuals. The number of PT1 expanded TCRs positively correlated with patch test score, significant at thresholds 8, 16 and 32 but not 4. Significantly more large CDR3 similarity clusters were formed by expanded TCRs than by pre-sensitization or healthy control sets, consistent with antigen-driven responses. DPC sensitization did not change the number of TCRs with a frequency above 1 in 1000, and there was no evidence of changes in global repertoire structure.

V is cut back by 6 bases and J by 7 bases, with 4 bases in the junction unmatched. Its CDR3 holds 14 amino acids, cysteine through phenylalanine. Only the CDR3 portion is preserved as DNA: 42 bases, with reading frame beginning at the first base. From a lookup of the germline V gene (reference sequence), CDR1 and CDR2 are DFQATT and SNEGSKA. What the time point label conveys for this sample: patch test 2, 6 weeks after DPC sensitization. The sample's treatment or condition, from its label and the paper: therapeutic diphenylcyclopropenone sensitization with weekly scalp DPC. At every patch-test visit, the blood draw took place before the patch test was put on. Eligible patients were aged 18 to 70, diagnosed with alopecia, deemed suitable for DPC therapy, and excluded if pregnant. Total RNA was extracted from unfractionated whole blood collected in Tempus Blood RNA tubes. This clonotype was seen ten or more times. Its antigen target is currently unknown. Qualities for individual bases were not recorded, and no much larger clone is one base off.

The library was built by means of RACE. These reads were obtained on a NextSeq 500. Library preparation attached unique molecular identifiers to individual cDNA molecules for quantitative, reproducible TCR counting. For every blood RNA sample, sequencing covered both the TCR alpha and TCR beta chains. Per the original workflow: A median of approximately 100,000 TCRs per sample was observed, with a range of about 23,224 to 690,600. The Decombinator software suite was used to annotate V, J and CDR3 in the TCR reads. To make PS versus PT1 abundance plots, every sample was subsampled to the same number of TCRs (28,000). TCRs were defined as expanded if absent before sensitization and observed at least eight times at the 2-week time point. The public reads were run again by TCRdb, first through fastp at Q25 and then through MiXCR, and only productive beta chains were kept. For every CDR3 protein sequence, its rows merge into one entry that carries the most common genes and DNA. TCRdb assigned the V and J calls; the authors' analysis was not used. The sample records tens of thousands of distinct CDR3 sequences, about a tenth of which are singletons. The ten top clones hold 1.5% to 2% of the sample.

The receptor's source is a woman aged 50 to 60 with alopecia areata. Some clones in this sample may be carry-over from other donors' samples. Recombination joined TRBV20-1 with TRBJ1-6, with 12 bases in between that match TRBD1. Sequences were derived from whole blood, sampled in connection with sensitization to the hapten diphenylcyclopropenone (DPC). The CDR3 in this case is CSAGTGGGNSPLHF. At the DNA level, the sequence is TGCAGTGCCGGGACAGGGGGCGGGAATTCACCCCTCCACTTT.